This T cell receptor (beta chain) stems from a study of CD8+ T cells in alopecia areata. Overall study: Scoring of treated patients' severity used the percentage of affected scalp area. Whole-study results and caveats: Compared with normal scalp, lesional scalp had higher clonality and more expanded CD8+ clones.

J lost 5 bases, V lost 3 bases, and 9 bases had no gene match. From germline, CDR1 is SGHRS and CDR2 YFSETQ. The CDR3 runs to 16 residues. Notes on this clone: The target antigen is unknown.

Treatment given: oral pan-JAK inhibitor, 5-10 mg twice daily. Lesional scalp punch biopsies and peripheral blood were collected from alopecia areata patients. PBMCs yielded sorted CD4+ and CD8+ T cells. Extraction and reverse transcription of RNA yielded cDNA as the sequencing template. Produced via immunoSEQ multiplex PCR; TCRdb's table is partial and in-frame only. The sample has under 250,000 clones; 50% to 60% are singletons. V and J are TRBV5-1 and TRBJ2-2; 8 bases match TRBD1. The sequenced sample was CD4+ T cells sorted from blood, obtained at week 4, from a patient treated with tofacitinib. This TCR was sampled from a human donor with alopecia areata. CDR3 sequence (DNA): TGCGCCAGCAGCTCTGGACAGGGAAGGCGGACCGGGGAGCTGTTTTTT. Residues: CASSSGQGRRTGELFF.